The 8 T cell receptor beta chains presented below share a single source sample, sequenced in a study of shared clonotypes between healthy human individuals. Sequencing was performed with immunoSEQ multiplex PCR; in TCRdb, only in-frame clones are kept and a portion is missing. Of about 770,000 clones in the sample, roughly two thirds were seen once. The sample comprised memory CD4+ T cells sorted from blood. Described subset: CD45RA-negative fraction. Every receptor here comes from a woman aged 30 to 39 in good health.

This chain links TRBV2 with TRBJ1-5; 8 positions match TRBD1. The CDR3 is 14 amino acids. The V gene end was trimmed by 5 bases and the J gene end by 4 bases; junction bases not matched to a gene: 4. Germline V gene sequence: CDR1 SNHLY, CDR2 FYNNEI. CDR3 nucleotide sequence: TGTGCCAGCAGTCGGCAGGGGGCAAATCAGCCCCAGCATTTT. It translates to CASSRQGANQPQHF.

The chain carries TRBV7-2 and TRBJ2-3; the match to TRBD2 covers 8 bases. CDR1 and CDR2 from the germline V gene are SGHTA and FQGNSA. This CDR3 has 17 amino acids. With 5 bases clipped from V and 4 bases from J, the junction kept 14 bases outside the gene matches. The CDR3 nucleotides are TGTGCCAGCAGCCCTTACCGGGGAGCGGGAGATGCAGATACGCAGTATTTT. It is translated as CASSPYRGAGDADTQYF.

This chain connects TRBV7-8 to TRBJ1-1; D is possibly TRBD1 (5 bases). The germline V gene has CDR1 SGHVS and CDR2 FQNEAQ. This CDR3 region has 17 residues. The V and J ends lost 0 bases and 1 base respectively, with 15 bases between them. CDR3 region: CASSLAFQGRRNTEAFF. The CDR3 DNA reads TGTGCCAGCAGCTTAGCGTTTCAGGGAAGGAGGAACACTGAAGCTTTCTTT.

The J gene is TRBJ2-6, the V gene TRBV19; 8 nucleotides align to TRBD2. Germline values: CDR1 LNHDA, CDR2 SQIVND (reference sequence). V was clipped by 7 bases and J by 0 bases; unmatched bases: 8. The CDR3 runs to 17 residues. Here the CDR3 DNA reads TGTGCCAGTAAGGTGCTAGCGGGCACCTCTGGGGCCAACGTCCTGACTTTC. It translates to CASKVLAGTSGANVLTF.

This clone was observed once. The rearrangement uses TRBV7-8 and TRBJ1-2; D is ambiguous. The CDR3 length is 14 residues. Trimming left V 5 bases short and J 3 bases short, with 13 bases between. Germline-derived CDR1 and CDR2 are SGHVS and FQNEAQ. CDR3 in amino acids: CASSERTAYYGYTF. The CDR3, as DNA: TGTGCCAGCAGCGAGAGGACGGCGTACTATGGCTACACCTTC.

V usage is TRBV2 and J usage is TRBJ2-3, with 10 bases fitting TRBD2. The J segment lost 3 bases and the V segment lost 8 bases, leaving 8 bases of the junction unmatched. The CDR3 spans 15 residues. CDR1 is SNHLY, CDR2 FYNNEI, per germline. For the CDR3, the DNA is TGTGCCAGCGAGCCCTTGACTAGCGGGACAGATACGCAGTATTTT. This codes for CASEPLTSGTDTQYF.

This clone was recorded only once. This chain's CDR3 is CASSSTRGQYAEAFF. The CDR3 region has the DNA TGTGCCAGCAGTTCTACCAGGGGGCAGTACGCTGAAGCTTTCTTT. J is TRBJ1-1 and V is TRBV28; the match to TRBD1 covers 8 bases. Trimming cost V 4 bases and J 6 bases; bases outside gene matches: 10. Germline CDR1 MDHEN, CDR2 SYDVKM. This CDR3 spans 15 amino acids.

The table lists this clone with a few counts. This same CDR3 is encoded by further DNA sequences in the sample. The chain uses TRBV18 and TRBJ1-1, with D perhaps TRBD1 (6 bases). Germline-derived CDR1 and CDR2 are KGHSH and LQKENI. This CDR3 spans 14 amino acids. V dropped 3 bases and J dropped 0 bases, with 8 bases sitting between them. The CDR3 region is CASSPDRLNTEAFF. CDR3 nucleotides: TGTGCCAGCTCACCGGACAGACTGAACACTGAAGCTTTCTTT.